Listed below are T cell receptor beta chains from one sample, sequenced in a study of blood T cell repertoires in COVID-19. This table comes from immunoSEQ multiplex PCR, and its TCRdb copy is limited to in-frame clones, with some not included. The sample lists roughly 160,000 clones, 87% occurring once. Sequencing was carried out using peripheral blood. Receptor source: a woman aged 55-69 years who had recovered from COVID-19. Both conserved end residues are part of each CDR3. A D gene is named only where the DNA matches it firmly. The size field is filled for only some rows; it gives once, few, many or a size class.

v_gene	d_gene	abundance	j_gene	CDR3nt	CDR3aa
TRBV24-1	.	.	TRBJ2-1	TGTGCCACCGCTAGCCTGGGGAACAATGAGCAGTTCTTC	CATASLGNNEQFF
TRBV11-1	TRBD1	once	TRBJ1-6	TGTGCCAGCAGCTCCGGGGACAGAAGTTATAATTCACCCCTCCACTTT	CASSSGDRSYNSPLHF
TRBV7-9	.	.	TRBJ1-1	TGTGCCTGGGGGACTAACACTGAAGCTTTCTTT	CAWGTNTEAFF
TRBV4-2	TRBD1	.	TRBJ1-4	TGTGCCAGCAGCCAATTCTCTGACAGGGGGCACGAAAAACTGTTTTTT	CASSQFSDRGHEKLFF
TRBV5-6	.	.	TRBJ1-2	TGTGCCAGCAGCTCCCAGAGCGGCGGGGGGCCTAGGGTCGGTGGCTACACCTTC	CASSSQSGGGPRVGGYTF
TRBV5-1	TRBD2	.	TRBJ2-5	TGCGCCAGCAGCCCTAGCGGAGGGGAGACCCAGTACTTC	CASSPSGGETQYF
TRBV4-1	.	.	TRBJ1-5	TGCGCCAGCAGCCAAGATGTGTTAAGCAATCAGCCCCAGCATTTT	CASSQDVLSNQPQHF
TRBV7-7	TRBD2	once	TRBJ2-2	TGTGCCAGCAGCCCGCGGGGACTAGCGACCGGGGAGCTGTTTTTT	CASSPRGLATGELFF
TRBV30	TRBD1	once	TRBJ1-5	TGTGCCTGGAGTCCGAGGGCAGGGGGCGTCAATCAGCCCCAGCATTTT	CAWSPRAGGVNQPQHF
TRBV28	.	few	TRBJ1-4	TGTGCCAGCAGAGACAGTAATAATGAAAAACTGTTTTTT	CASRDSNNEKLFF
TRBV2	.	.	TRBJ2-1	TGTGCCAGCAGTGTAGAGGGCCTCGCCTACAATGAGCAGTTCTTC	CASSVEGLAYNEQFF
TRBV7-8	.	.	TRBJ1-6	TGTGCCAGCAGCTCCCGCGACAGTGCTACTAATTCACCCCTCCACTTT	CASSSRDSATNSPLHF
TRBV30	.	few	TRBJ2-6	TGTGCCTGGAGGGCAGGAATCTCTGGGGCCAACGTCCTGACTTTC	CAWRAGISGANVLTF
TRBV7-9	.	.	TRBJ2-3	TGTGCCAGCAGCTGGGGGCCCCAGGGTTCAGATACGCAGTATTTT	CASSWGPQGSDTQYF
TRBV5-1	.	.	TRBJ2-5	TGCGCCAGCAGCTTGGTCGGGGAGACCCAGTACTTC	CASSLVGETQYF
TRBV6-1	.	.	TRBJ1-1	TGTGCCAGCAGTGAAGCCGGGACATTGAACACTGAAGCTTTCTTT	CASSEAGTLNTEAFF
TRBV6-1	TRBD1	.	TRBJ1-2	TGTGCCAGCAGCGAAACCTTGACAGGGGGCGGCTATGGCTACACCTTC	CASSETLTGGGYGYTF
TRBV2	.	.	TRBJ2-5	TGTGCCAGCAGTGATCAGGCGGAGGGGGAGACCCAGTACTTC	CASSDQAEGETQYF
TRBV6-1	.	once	TRBJ1-2	TGTGCCAGCAGTGACCATGCCGCCTCCTACGGCTACACCTTC	CASSDHAASYGYTF
TRBV19	.	.	TRBJ1-5	TGTGCCAGTAGTATTTACAATCAGCCCCAGCATTTT	CASSIYNQPQHF
TRBV2	.	.	TRBJ1-4	TGTGCCAGCAGTAACGTCCGCCGGGGAGGGCTTCATGAAAAACTGTTTTTT	CASSNVRRGGLHEKLFF
TRBV7-2	TRBD2	.	TRBJ2-7	TGTGCCAGCAGCGCCACTAGCGGGGGGGCTAAAGAGCAGTACTTC	CASSATSGGAKEQYF
TRBV19	TRBD1	.	TRBJ2-1	TGTGCCAGTAGTACCCCGACAGGGAAGTACAGCTCCTACAATGAGCAGTTCTTC	CASSTPTGKYSSYNEQFF
TRBV4-1	TRBD2	once	TRBJ2-7	TGCGCCAGCAGCCGCCTCGCAGCGGGGGGGACCTACGAGCAGTACTTC	CASSRLAAGGTYEQYF
TRBV4-1	.	few	TRBJ2-1	TGCGCCAGCAGCCAACGAGACCGCGGGGATGAGCAGTTCTTC	CASSQRDRGDEQFF
TRBV28	.	.	TRBJ2-7	TGTGCCAGCAGTCGGACAGTCCAGCAGTACTTC	CASSRTVQQYF
TRBV15	.	.	TRBJ2-2	TGTGCCACCAGAAGCAGAGGGTTTCGGACCGGGGAGCTGTTTTTT	CATRSRGFRTGELFF
TRBV18	.	.	TRBJ2-5	TGTGCCAGCTCGAGGGCGGAGACCCAGTACTTC	CASSRAETQYF
TRBV30	.	.	TRBJ2-3	TGTGCCTGGAGCCAAGGGGGCACAGATACGCAGTATTTT	CAWSQGGTDTQYF
TRBV28	TRBD1	.	TRBJ1-2	TGTGCCAGCAGTTATCAGGGGGACGGCTATGGCTACACCTTC	CASSYQGDGYGYTF